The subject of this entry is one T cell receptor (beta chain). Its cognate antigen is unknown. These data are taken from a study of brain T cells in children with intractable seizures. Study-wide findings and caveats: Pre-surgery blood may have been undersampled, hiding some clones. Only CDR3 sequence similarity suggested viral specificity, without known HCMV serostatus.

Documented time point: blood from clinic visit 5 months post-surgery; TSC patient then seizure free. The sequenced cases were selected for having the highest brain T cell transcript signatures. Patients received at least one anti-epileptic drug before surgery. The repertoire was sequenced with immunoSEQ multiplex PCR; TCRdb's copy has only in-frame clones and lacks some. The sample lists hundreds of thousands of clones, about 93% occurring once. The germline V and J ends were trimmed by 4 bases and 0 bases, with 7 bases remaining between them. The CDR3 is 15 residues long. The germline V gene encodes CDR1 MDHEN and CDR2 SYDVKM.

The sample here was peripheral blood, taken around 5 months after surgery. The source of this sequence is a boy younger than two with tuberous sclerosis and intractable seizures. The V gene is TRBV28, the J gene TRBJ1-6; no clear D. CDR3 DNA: TGTGCCAGCAGTTCATATAGCTCCTATAATTCACCCCTCCACTTT. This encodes CASSSYSSYNSPLHF.